This passage covers 9 T cell receptor beta chains from one sample sequenced in a study of T cell responses to AZD1222 COVID-19 vaccine. TCRdb's copy holds only in-frame clones and misses some; the assay was immunoSEQ multiplex PCR. The sample shows roughly 80,000 clones, nearly 90% of them seen only once. This specimen consisted of peripheral blood, obtained on day 0 of MenACWY control vaccination. The receptors derive from an adult in good health.

The chain couples TRBV30 to TRBJ2-2; 8 nucleotides line up with TRBD2. Germline CDR1 GTSNPN, CDR2 SVGIG (reference sequence). With 4 bases clipped from V and 6 bases from J, the junction kept 7 bases outside the gene matches. This CDR3 contains 14 residues. The CDR3 DNA follows: TGTGCCTGGATGAAAGGACTAGCCTCCGGGGAGCTGTTTTTT. Its protein is CAWMKGLASGELFF.

The V and J genes are TRBV6-5 and TRBJ1-1; 7 bases align to TRBD1. V shed 5 bases, J shed 6 bases, and the junction held 6 bases outside the gene matches. The germline V gene has CDR1 MNHEY and CDR2 SVGAGI. The CDR3 is made up of 13 amino acids. The CDR3 loop is CASSPRQGPEAFF. The CDR3 coding sequence is TGTGCCAGCAGTCCCCGACAGGGTCCTGAAGCTTTCTTT.

The rearrangement uses TRBV7-2 and TRBJ1-5; D gene ambiguous. The germline gives CDR1 SGHTA, CDR2 FQGNSA. The CDR3 consists of 14 residues. V dropped 6 bases and J dropped 5 bases, with 14 bases sitting between them. DNA of the CDR3: TGTGCCAGCAGTATGGACCTACTCGATCAGCCCCAGCATTTT. Its protein product is CASSMDLLDQPQHF.

This chain connects TRBV19 to TRBJ1-2, with unresolved D. Between the trimmed V and J ends, which lost 7 bases and 1 base, there was a span of 13 bases. The V gene's germline CDR1 is LNHDA and CDR2 SQIVND (reference sequence). There are 14 residues in the CDR3. As DNA, the CDR3 is TGTGCCAGTACTGGGCTGCGTGATAACTATGGCTACACCTTC. Amino acids: CASTGLRDNYGYTF.

The CDR3 DNA follows: TGTGCCAGCAGCGTACTGGGGGGAGGAACTAATGAAAAACTGTTTTTT. Translation gives CASSVLGGGTNEKLFF. This sequence joins TRBV9 and TRBJ1-4, with a weak D call TRBD1 (5 bases). Trimming removed 1 base from V and 1 base from J, with 11 bases in between. Germline V gene sequence: CDR1 SGDLS, CDR2 YYNGEE. The CDR3 sequence is 16 residues long.

This clone has more than one count but fewer than ten. The chain links TRBV7-8 to TRBJ1-1, with 7 bases fitting TRBD1. The CDR3 has 16 amino acids. The V gene end was trimmed by 6 bases and the J gene end by 2 bases; junction bases not matched to a gene: 12. Germline values: CDR1 SGHVS, CDR2 FQNEAQ. The CDR3 region has the DNA TGTGCCAGCAGTTTGCTAGACAGGGTATCCAACACTGAAGCTTTCTTT. Encoded protein: CASSLLDRVSNTEAFF.

A single count supports this clone. The chain couples TRBV19 to TRBJ1-2; D is unclear. CDR3 length: 13 residues. V was cut by 6 bases and J by 0 bases, with 8 bases left in between. Germline V gene lookup returns CDR1 LNHDA and CDR2 SQIVND (reference sequence). The CDR3 nucleotides are TGTGCCAGTAGCCCGGATGCTAACTATGGCTACACCTTC. Amino acids: CASSPDANYGYTF.

This chain connects TRBV7-6 to TRBJ1-4; D gene ambiguous. The germline V and J ends were trimmed by 5 bases and 8 bases, with 21 bases remaining between them. Germline V gene data show CDR1 as SGHVS and CDR2 as FNYEAQ. The CDR3 has 16 residues. The CDR3 sequence is CASSPPQRSQGEKLFF. CDR3 bases: TGTGCCAGCAGCCCACCTCAACGGAGTCAAGGGGAAAAACTGTTTTTT.

V usage is TRBV27 and J usage is TRBJ2-7, with D possibly matching TRBD1 (6 bases). This CDR3 comprises 12 residues. V lost 3 bases, J lost 7 bases, and 10 bases lay in between. Germline assignment: CDR1 MNHEY and CDR2 SMNVEV (reference sequence). The CDR3 sequence: CASSFNDREQYF. For the CDR3, the DNA is TGTGCCAGCAGTTTCAACGACAGGGAGCAGTACTTC.